The clone carrying this TCR beta chain has a single count. Its specificity is not known. TCRdb's copy holds only in-frame clones and misses some; the assay was immunoSEQ multiplex PCR. The data hold 2 million to 3 million clones, with roughly 93% observed a single time. This CDR3 spans 15 amino acids. Germline V lookup: CDR1 SNHLY, CDR2 FYNNEI. The germline V and J ends were trimmed by 6 bases and 5 bases, with 19 bases remaining between them. The data derive from a study of shared clonotypes between healthy human individuals. Study-wide findings and caveats: Between a handful of donors, naive CD4 clonotypes were shared at a level of around 5.1%. The expectation was that sequencing depth would affect clonotype sharing among donors.

The V gene is TRBV2, the J gene TRBJ2-5; tentatively, D is TRBD2 (5 bases). The sequence was collected from a man aged 18 to 35 in good health. Some clones in this sample may be carry-over from other donors' samples. Sequencing was carried out using naive CD4+ T cells from PBMCs. As to subset: CD45RA+ positively selected. The CDR3 region is CASRLVRAGRETQYF. For the CDR3, the DNA is TGTGCCAGCAGATTGGTGAGGGCCGGCCGGGAGACCCAGTACTTC. Variable domain in full (rest from reference TRBV2 and TRBJ2-5): EPEVTQTPSHQVTQMGQEVILRCVPISNHLYFYWYRQILGQKVEFLVSFYNNEISEKSEIFDDQFSVERPDGSNFTLKIRSTKLEDSAMYFCASRLVRAGRETQYFGPGTRLLVL.